This is a list of T cell receptor beta chains from one sample in a study of T-cell reconstitution after alpha-beta-depleted transplantation in children. TCRdb ran MiXCR on the PCR reads and lists one entry per CDR3 protein. The table lists about 230,000 distinct CDR3 sequences, about 9.2% of them singletons, with approximately 6.2% in the top ten. The sample here was PBMCs from the stem cell graft donor, taken from the stem cell graft. The receptor source for this set is a human donor who donated a stem cell graft to a child with acute lymphoblastic leukemia. CDR3s include the opening cysteine and the closing phenylalanine or tryptophan. D genes are given only for firm matches. Where a row states a size, it is once, few, many or the class of an expanded clone; other rows omit it.

V gene: TRBV27; D gene: -; J gene: TRBJ2-1; clone size: many; CDR3 protein: CASSLSQPNEQFF; CDR3 DNA: TGTGCCAGCAGTTTATCCCAACCGAATGAGCAGTTCTTC
V gene: TRBV27; D gene: -; J gene: TRBJ2-2; clone size: -; CDR3 protein: CASSVRANTGELFF; CDR3 DNA: TGTGCCAGCAGTGTTAGAGCGAACACCGGGGAGCTGTTTTTT
V gene: TRBV4-1; D gene: -; J gene: TRBJ2-7; clone size: many; CDR3 protein: CASSQGAAGISYEQYF; CDR3 DNA: TGCGCCAGCAGCCAAGGGGCGGCGGGGATCTCCTACGAGCAGTACTTC
V gene: TRBV7-9; D gene: -; J gene: TRBJ1-5; clone size: -; CDR3 protein: CASSPGTWSNQPQHF; CDR3 DNA: TGTGCCAGCAGTCCCGGGACCTGGAGCAATCAGCCCCAGCATTTT
V gene: TRBV5-1; D gene: -; J gene: TRBJ2-7; clone size: many; CDR3 protein: CASSLGRWSSYEQYF; CDR3 DNA: TGCGCCAGCAGCTTGGGTCGGTGGAGCTCCTACGAGCAGTACTTC
V gene: TRBV28; D gene: TRBD1; J gene: TRBJ2-5; clone size: many; CDR3 protein: CASSPRTGEAKETQYF; CDR3 DNA: TGTGCCAGCAGTCCCCGGACAGGGGAGGCTAAAGAGACCCAGTACTTC
V gene: TRBV12-3/TRBV12-4; D gene: -; J gene: TRBJ1-1; clone size: -; CDR3 protein: CASSLSRAGAEAFF; CDR3 DNA: TGTGCCAGCAGTTTAAGTCGGGCGGGCGCCGAAGCTTTCTTT
V gene: TRBV2; D gene: -; J gene: TRBJ2-5; clone size: once; CDR3 protein: CASNGQETQYF; CDR3 DNA: TGTGCCAGCAACGGTCAAGAGACCCAGTACTTC
V gene: TRBV5-1; D gene: TRBD1; J gene: TRBJ1-6; clone size: -; CDR3 protein: CASSSSTGTNSPLHF; CDR3 DNA: TGCGCCAGCAGCTCTTCGACAGGGACGAATTCACCCCTCCACTTT
V gene: TRBV6-2/TRBV6-3; D gene: TRBD1; J gene: TRBJ2-7; clone size: -; CDR3 protein: CASSMTGGIYEQYF; CDR3 DNA: TGTGCCAGCAGTATGACAGGGGGGATCTACGAGCAGTACTTC
V gene: TRBV12-3/TRBV12-4; D gene: -; J gene: TRBJ2-7; clone size: many; CDR3 protein: CASRRGGAGYEQYF; CDR3 DNA: TGTGCCAGCAGGCGAGGGGGGGCCGGGTACGAGCAGTACTTC
V gene: TRBV29-1; D gene: -; J gene: TRBJ2-3; clone size: few; CDR3 protein: CSAPELALDTQYF; CDR3 DNA: TGCAGCGCCCCAGAACTAGCTTTAGATACGCAGTATTTT
V gene: TRBV2; D gene: -; J gene: TRBJ2-2; clone size: -; CDR3 protein: CASRPELQVRELFF; CDR3 DNA: TGTGCCAGCCGCCCAGAACTACAGGTTAGGGAGCTGTTTTTT
V gene: TRBV12-3/TRBV12-4; D gene: -; J gene: TRBJ1-5; clone size: many; CDR3 protein: CASRIGTENQPQHF; CDR3 DNA: TGTGCCAGCCGCATAGGGACGGAGAATCAGCCCCAGCATTTT
V gene: TRBV6-1; D gene: TRBD1; J gene: TRBJ1-6; clone size: -; CDR3 protein: CASSETGNNSPLHF; CDR3 DNA: TGTGCCAGCAGTGAGACAGGGAACAATTCACCCCTCCACTTT
V gene: TRBV7-2; D gene: TRBD2; J gene: TRBJ2-1; clone size: many; CDR3 protein: CASSLAAIAGNEQFF; CDR3 DNA: TGTGCCAGCAGCCTCGCCGCGATAGCGGGCAATGAGCAGTTCTTC